This T cell receptor (beta chain) derives from a study of control samples from healthy donors and cancer patients (TCRdb year 2020). To note about this clone: Its antigen target is currently unknown. Per-base quality was not reported, and no clone a single base away is much larger than it.

Receptor libraries were prepared by the immunoSEQ multiplex PCR assay. TCRdb's version of the immuneACCESS table is confined to in-frame rearrangements and falls short of the full clone set. An unresolved V gene accounts for under half of the shortfall where checked; the remainder is of unknown origin. Present in this sample are 90,000 or so clones, about 88% of which were seen just once. The top ten constitute under 40% of the sample. V loses 6 bases, J loses 6 bases, and the germline ends lie 17 bases apart. CDR1 is given as LNHDA and CDR2 as SQIVND, both from the germline V gene (reference sequence). Spanning cysteine to phenylalanine, the CDR3 consists of 15 amino acids. CDR3 DNA is the only sequence kept; it has 45 bases, read in frame from the first base.

Recombination linked TRBV19 to TRBJ2-2, with a weak D call of TRBD2 (6 bases match). The receptor was isolated from a man in his sixties or seventies with lung cancer. The sequencing sample was made of PBMCs. The sequence in DNA is TGTGCCAGTAGATGGGGAGGTGGGGTCGCCGGGGAGCTGTTTTTT. The encoded protein is CASRWGGGVAGELFF.